The next 8 T cell receptor beta chains were all read from a single sample in a study of T cells in Graves' hyperthyroidism and ophthalmopathy. Amplification targeted TCR beta CDR3 regions from RNA transcripts. Primed by the HTBI set, a first-round RT-PCR was run on the TCR CDR3. Via MiXCR, TCRdb re-called the multiplex PCR reads, giving one row per CDR3 protein. The top ten hold roughly 6.5% of the sample, which has more than 550,000 distinct CDR3 sequences, 40% to 55% seen once. What was sequenced was peripheral blood or thyroid tissue (not recorded which). Receptor source: an adult man with Graves' disease, either hyperthyroidism or ophthalmopathy (not recorded which).

The chain carries TRBV2 and TRBJ2-5; 12 bases agree with TRBD2. Germline V CDR1 and CDR2: SNHLY, FYNNEI. The junction had 7 bases not matched to a gene; V was cut back by 6 bases and J by 2 bases. The CDR3 runs 16 residues. The CDR3, as DNA: TGTGCCAGCAGGGGGCTAGCGGGAGGGTCTCAAGAGACCCAGTACTTC. Translation: CASRGLAGGSQETQYF. Together with reference TRBV2 and TRBJ2-5, the CDR3 gives the full variable domain: EPEVTQTPSHQVTQMGQEVILRCVPISNHLYFYWYRQILGQKVEFLVSFYNNEISEKSEIFDDQFSVERPDGSNFTLKIRSTKLEDSAMYFCASRGLAGGSQETQYFGPGTRLLVL.

This clonotype turned up a few times. This could be a read error, since a much larger clone is one nucleotide away. The chain joins TRBV29-1 to TRBJ2-7, with 9 bases fitting TRBD1. The germline gives CDR1 SQVTM, CDR2 ANQGSEA. J gave up 2 bases and V 3 bases, and 2 bases lay outside the gene matches. The CDR3 is made up of 13 amino acids. CDR3: CSVERTGAYEQYF. The CDR3, as DNA: TGCAGCGTTGAGAGGACAGGGGCCTACGAGCAGTACTTC.

Points on this clonotype: It may be a read error: a sequence one base away is much more abundant. The chain combines TRBV20-1 with TRBJ2-5; maybe TRBD2 (5 bases). Per the germline V gene, CDR1 is DFQATT and CDR2 is SNEGSKA (reference sequence). The CDR3 is 12 amino acids. CDR3 DNA: TGCGGTGCTAGAGTGGGGAGCGAGACCCAGTACTTC. This encodes CGARVGSETQYF.

The chain has TRBV12-3 or TRBV12-4 and TRBJ2-7; 11 bases fit TRBD2. The junction had 3 bases not matched to a gene; V was cut back by 5 bases and J by 6 bases. This CDR3 is 13 amino acids long. CDR3 bases: TGTGCCAGCAGTCAGGGGACTAGCGGCGAGCAGTACTTC. The encoded protein is CASSQGTSGEQYF.

The chain recombines TRBV2 with TRBJ2-7; maybe TRBD1 (6 bases). The CDR3 spans 14 residues. Germline CDR1 and CDR2: SNHLY and FYNNEI. V shed 7 bases and J shed 0 bases, with 13 bases lying between them. CDR3 DNA: TGTGCCAGCACATCGGACAGCAACTCCTACGAGCAGTACTTC. Translation: CASTSDSNSYEQYF. The full variable domain, completed using reference TRBV2 and TRBJ2-7, is EPEVTQTPSHQVTQMGQEVILRCVPISNHLYFYWYRQILGQKVEFLVSFYNNEISEKSEIFDDQFSVERPDGSNFTLKIRSTKLEDSAMYFCASTSDSNSYEQYFGPGTRLTVT.

The chain recombines TRBV19 with TRBJ1-2; no clear D gene. Trimming left V 1 base short and J 4 bases short, with 4 bases between. The CDR3 contains 12 residues. Germline loops: CDR1 LNHDA, CDR2 SQIVND (reference sequence). The CDR3 nucleotides are TGTGCCAGTAGTATAGTCGGCTATGGCTACACCTTC. It yields the protein CASSIVGYGYTF.

The chain links TRBV10-3 to TRBJ2-7; 7 bases are shared with TRBD1. CDR3 length: 14 residues. V shed 4 bases and J 3 bases; nucleotides not matched to a gene: 6. Germline V lookup: CDR1 ENHRY, CDR2 SYGVKD. The CDR3 loop is CAISGGAGGYEQYF. The CDR3 DNA is TGTGCCATCAGTGGTGGGGCAGGGGGCTACGAGCAGTACTTC.

This chain connects TRBV6-5 to TRBJ1-1, with 7 positions matching TRBD1. Germline V CDR1 and CDR2: MNHEY, SVGAGI. The CDR3 runs to 15 residues. J gave up 3 bases and V 6 bases, and 10 bases lay outside the gene matches. The CDR3 DNA is TGTGCCAGCAGCCCGACAGGGATGTTGGACACTGAAGCTTTCTTT. It translates to CASSPTGMLDTEAFF.